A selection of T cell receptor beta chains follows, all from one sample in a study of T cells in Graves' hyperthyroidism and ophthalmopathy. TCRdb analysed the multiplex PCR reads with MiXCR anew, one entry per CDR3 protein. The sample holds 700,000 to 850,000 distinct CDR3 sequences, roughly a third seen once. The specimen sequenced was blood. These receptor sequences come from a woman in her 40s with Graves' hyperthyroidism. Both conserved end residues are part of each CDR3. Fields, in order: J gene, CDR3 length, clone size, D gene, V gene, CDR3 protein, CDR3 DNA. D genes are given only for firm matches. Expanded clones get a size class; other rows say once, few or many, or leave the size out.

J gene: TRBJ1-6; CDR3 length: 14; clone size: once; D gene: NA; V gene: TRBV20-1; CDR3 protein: CSAMGLAGKSPLHF; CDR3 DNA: TGCAGTGCTATGGGGCTAGCGGGGAAATCACCCCTCCACTTT
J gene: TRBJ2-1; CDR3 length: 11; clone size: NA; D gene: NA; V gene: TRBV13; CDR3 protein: CASSFLAGQFF; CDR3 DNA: TGTGCCAGCAGTTTTCTAGCTGGGCAGTTCTTC
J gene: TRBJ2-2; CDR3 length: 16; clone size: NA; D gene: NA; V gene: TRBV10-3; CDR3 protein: CASSLSGSGRTGELFF; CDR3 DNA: TGTGCCAGCAGTTTATCCGGCTCAGGGCGGACCGGGGAGCTGTTTTTT
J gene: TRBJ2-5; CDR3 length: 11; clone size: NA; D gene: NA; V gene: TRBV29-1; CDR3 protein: CSFGQQETQYF; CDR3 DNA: TGCAGCTTTGGGCAGCAAGAGACCCAGTACTTC
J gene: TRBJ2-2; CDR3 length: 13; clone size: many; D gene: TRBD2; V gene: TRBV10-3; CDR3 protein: CASLGGGTGELFF; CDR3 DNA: TGTGCCTCCCTGGGGGGGGGCACCGGGGAGCTGTTTTTT
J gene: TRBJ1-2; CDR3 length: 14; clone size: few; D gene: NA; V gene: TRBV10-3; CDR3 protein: CAISEAESNYGYTF; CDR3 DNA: TGTGCCATCAGTGAGGCAGAATCAAACTATGGCTACACCTTC
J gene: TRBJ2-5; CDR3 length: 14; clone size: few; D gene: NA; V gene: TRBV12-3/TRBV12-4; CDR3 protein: CASSFKQVQETQYF; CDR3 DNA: TGTGCCAGCAGTTTTAAGCAGGTCCAAGAGACCCAGTACTTC
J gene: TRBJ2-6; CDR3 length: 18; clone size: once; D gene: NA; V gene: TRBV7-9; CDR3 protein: CASSHRTGLAFGANVLTF; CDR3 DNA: TGTGCCAGCAGCCACCGGACGGGGCTTGCCTTTGGGGCCAACGTCCTGACTTTC
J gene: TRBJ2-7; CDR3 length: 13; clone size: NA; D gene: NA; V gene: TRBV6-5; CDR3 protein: CASRQALGSEQYF; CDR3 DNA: TGTGCCAGTAGACAGGCTTTGGGATCTGAGCAGTACTTC
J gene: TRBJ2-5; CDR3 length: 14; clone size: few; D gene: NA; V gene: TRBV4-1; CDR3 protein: CASSQSENQETQYF; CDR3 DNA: TGCGCCAGCAGCCAATCTGAGAACCAAGAGACCCAGTACTTC
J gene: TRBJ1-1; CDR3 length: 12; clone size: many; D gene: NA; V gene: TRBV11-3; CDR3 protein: CASSFLGDEAFF; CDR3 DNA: TGTGCCAGCAGCTTCTTGGGGGATGAAGCTTTCTTT
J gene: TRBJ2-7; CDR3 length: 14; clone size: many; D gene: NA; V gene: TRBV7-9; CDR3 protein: CASSTGTNSYEQYF; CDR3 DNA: TGTGCCAGCAGCACAGGGACAAACTCCTACGAGCAGTACTTC
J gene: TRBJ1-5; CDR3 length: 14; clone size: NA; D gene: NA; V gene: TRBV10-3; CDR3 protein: CAISPRSRDQPQHF; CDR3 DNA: TGTGCCATCAGTCCCAGATCTCGCGATCAGCCCCAGCATTTT
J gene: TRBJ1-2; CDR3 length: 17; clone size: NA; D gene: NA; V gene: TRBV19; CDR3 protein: CASSIFLVGSVNYGYAF; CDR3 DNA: TGTGCCAGTAGTATTTTTTTGGTAGGGAGTGTAAACTATGGCTACGCCTTC
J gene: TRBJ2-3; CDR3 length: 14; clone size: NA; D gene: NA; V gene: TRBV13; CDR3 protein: CASSDHGDTDTQYF; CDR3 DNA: TGTGCCAGCAGTGATCACGGGGACACAGATACGCAGTATTTT
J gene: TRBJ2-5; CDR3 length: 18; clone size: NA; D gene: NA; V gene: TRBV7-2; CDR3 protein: CASSQSSQGWADQETQYF; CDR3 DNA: TGTGCCAGCAGTCAATCCAGCCAGGGGTGGGCGGATCAAGAGACCCAGTACTTC
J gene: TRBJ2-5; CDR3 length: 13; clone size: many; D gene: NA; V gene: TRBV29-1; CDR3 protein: CSVEETGQETQYF; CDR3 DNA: TGCAGCGTTGAAGAAACCGGCCAAGAGACCCAGTACTTC
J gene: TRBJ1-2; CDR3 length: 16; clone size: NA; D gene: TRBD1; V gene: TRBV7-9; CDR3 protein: CASSVSRDRVDYGYTF; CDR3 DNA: TGTGCCAGCAGCGTGAGCCGGGACAGGGTGGACTATGGCTACACCTTC
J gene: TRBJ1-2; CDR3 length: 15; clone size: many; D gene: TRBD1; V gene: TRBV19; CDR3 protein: CASSPWTGPEAGYTF; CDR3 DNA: TGTGCCAGTAGTCCTTGGACAGGGCCCGAGGCTGGCTACACCTTC
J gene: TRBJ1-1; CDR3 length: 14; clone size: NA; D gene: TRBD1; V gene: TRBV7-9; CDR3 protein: CASSSAGTGGEAFF; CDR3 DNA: TGTGCCAGCAGCTCAGCCGGGACAGGGGGAGAAGCTTTCTTT
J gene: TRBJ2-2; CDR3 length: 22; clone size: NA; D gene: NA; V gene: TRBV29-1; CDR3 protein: CSVGESGANVLTFGAGTGEPFF; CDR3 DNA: NA
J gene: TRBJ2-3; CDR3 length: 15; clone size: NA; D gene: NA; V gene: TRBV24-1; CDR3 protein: CATSDWQGNPDTQYF; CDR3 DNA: TGTGCCACCAGTGATTGGCAGGGCAATCCAGATACGCAGTATTTT
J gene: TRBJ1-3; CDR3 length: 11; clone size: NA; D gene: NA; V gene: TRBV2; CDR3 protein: CASSPGNTTYF; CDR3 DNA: TGTGCCAGCAGTCCTGGAAACACCACATATTTT
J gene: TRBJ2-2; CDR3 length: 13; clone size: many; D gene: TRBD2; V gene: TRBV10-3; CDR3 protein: CATGTSDTGELFF; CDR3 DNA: TGTGCCACCGGGACTAGCGACACCGGGGAGCTGTTTTTT
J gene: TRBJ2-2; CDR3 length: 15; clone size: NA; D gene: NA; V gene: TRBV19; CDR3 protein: CASRPGTDYTGELFF; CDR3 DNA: TGTGCCAGTAGACCCGGGACCGACTACACCGGGGAGCTGTTTTTT
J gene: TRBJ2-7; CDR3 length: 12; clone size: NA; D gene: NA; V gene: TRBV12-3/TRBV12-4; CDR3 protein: CTSSRTAYEQYF; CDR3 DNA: TGTACCAGCAGCCGTACTGCCTACGAGCAGTACTTC
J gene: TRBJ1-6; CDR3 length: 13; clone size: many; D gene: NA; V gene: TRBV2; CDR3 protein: CAGAARGDSPLHF; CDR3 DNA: TGTGCCGGCGCGGCCAGGGGAGATTCACCCCTCCACTTT
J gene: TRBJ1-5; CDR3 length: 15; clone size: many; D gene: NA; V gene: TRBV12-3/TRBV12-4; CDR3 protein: CASSPPVLSNQPQHF; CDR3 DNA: TGTGCCAGCAGCCCACCCGTTTTGAGCAATCAGCCCCAGCATTTT
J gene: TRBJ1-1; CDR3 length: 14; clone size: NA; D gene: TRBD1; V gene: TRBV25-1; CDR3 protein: CAWKVDRPNTEAFF; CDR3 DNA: TGTGCCTGGAAGGTGGACAGGCCAAACACTGAAGCTTTCTTT
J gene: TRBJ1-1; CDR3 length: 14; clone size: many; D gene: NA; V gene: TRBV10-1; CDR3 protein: CASSRPGPNTEAFF; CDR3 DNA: TGCGCCAGCAGCCGACCGGGTCCGAACACTGAAGCTTTCTTT
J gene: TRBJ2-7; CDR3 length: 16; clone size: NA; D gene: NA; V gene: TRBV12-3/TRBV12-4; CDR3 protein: CASSLGDKSLSYEQYF; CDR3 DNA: TGTGCCAGCAGTTTAGGGGACAAGTCCCTCTCCTACGAGCAGTACTTC
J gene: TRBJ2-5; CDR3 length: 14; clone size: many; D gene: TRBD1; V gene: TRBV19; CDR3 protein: CASSRQGRGETQYF; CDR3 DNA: TGTGCCAGTTCGAGACAGGGACGGGGAGAGACCCAGTACTTC
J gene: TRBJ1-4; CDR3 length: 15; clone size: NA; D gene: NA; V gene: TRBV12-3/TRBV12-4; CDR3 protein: CASQLSELTNEKLFF; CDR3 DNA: TGTGCCAGCCAGTTGTCTGAGCTAACTAATGAAAAACTGTTTTTT
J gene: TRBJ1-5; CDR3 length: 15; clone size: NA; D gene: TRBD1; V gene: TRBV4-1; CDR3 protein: CASSYRDRGNQPQHF; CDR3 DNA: TGCGCCAGCAGCTACCGGGACAGGGGGAATCAGCCCCAGCATTTT
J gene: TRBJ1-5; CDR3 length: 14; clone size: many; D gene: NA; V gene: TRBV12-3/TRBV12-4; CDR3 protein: CASSVEFGNQPQHF; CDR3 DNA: TGTGCCAGCAGTGTGGAGTTTGGCAATCAGCCCCAGCATTTT
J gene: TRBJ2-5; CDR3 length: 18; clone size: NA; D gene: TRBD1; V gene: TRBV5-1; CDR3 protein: CASSLDSPRQGARETQYF; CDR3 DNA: TGCGCCAGCAGCTTGGATTCCCCGAGACAGGGGGCGAGAGAGACCCAGTACTTC
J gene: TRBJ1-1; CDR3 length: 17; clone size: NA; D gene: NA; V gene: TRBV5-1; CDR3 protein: CASSLAPRVGMNTEAFF; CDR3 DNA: TGCGCCAGCAGCTTGGCCCCAAGGGTAGGGATGAACACTGAAGCTTTCTTT
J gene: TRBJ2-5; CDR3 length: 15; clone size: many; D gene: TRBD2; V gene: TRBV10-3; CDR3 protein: CAISDSGRALETQYF; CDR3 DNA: TGTGCCATCAGTGATAGCGGGAGGGCCCTAGAGACCCAGTACTTC
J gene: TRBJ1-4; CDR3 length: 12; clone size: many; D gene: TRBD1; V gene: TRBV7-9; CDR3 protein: CASGTGWEKLLF; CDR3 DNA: TGTGCCAGCGGGACAGGGTGGGAAAAACTGCTTTTT
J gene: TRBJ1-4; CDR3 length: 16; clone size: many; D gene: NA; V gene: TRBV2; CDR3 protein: CASSDGQSATNEKLFF; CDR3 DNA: TGTGCCAGCAGTGATGGACAGTCTGCAACTAATGAAAAACTGTTTTTT
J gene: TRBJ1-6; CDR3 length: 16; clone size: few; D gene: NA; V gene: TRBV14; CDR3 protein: CASTIHQGRHNSPLHF; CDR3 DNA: TGTGCCAGCACCATTCATCAGGGGAGGCATAATTCACCCCTCCACTTT
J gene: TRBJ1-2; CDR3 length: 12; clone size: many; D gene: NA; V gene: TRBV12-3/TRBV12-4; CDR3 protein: CASRGLNYGYTF; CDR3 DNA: TGTGCCAGCAGGGGCCTTAACTATGGCTACACCTTC
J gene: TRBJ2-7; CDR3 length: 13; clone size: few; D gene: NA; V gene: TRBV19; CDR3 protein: CASSISAIYEQYF; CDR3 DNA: TGTGCCAGTAGTATCTCGGCGATCTACGAGCAGTACTTC
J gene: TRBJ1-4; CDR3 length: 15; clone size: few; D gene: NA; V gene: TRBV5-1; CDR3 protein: CASSADSATNEKLFF; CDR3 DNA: TGCGCCAGCAGCGCTGACAGTGCAACTAATGAAAAACTGTTTTTT
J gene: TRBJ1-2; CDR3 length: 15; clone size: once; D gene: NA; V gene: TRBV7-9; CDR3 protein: CASRRGGSGNYGYTF; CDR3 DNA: TGTGCCAGCAGGCGAGGTGGGTCCGGAAACTATGGCTACACCTTC
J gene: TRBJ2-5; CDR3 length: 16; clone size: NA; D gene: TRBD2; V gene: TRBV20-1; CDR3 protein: CSAMGLAGGPEETQYF; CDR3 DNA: TGCAGTGCTATGGGGCTAGCGGGGGGGCCGGAAGAGACCCAGTACTTC
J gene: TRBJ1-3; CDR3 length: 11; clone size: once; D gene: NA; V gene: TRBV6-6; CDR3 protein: CASSRGNTVYF; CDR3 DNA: TGTGCCAGCAGCCGTGGAAACACCGTATATTTT
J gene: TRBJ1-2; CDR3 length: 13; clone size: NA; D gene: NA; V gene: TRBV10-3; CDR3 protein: CAISGTTNYGHTF; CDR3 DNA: TGTGCCATCAGTGGGACTACGAATTATGGCCACACCTTC
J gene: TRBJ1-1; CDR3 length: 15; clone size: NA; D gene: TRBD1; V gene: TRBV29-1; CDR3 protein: CSVSEQGALDTEAFF; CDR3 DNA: TGCAGCGTTTCAGAACAGGGGGCTCTTGACACTGAAGCTTTCTTT
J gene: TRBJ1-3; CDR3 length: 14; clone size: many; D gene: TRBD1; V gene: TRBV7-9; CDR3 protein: CASSAKGQGYAIYF; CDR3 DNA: TGTGCCAGCAGCGCTAAGGGACAGGGTTACGCCATATATTTT
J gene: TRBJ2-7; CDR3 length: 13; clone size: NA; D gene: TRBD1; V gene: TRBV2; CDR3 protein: CASRAGQGYEQYF; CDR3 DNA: TGTGCCAGCAGGGCCGGACAGGGTTACGAGCAGTACTTC
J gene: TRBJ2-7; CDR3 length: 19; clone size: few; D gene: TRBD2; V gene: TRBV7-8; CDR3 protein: CASSIPLGMTSGISYEQYF; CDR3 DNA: TGTGCCAGCAGCATACCGCTCGGGATGACTAGCGGGATCTCCTACGAGCAGTACTTC
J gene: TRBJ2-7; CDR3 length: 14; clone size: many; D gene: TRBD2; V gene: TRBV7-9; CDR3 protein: CASSHASGGYEQYF; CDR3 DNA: TGTGCCAGCAGCCATGCTAGCGGGGGTTACGAGCAGTACTTC
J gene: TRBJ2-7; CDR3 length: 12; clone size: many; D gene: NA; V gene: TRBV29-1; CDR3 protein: CSVVTDSYEQYF; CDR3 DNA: TGCAGCGTGGTCACTGACTCCTACGAGCAGTACTTC